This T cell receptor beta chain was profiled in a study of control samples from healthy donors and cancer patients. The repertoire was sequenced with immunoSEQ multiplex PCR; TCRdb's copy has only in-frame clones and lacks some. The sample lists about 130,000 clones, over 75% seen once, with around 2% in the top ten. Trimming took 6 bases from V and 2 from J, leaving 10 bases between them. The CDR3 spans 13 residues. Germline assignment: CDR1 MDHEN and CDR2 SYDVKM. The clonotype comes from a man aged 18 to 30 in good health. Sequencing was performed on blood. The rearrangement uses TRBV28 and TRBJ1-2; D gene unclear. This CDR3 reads CASRPGLNYGYTF. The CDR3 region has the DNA TGTGCCAGCAGGCCAGGACTGAACTATGGCTACACCTTC.